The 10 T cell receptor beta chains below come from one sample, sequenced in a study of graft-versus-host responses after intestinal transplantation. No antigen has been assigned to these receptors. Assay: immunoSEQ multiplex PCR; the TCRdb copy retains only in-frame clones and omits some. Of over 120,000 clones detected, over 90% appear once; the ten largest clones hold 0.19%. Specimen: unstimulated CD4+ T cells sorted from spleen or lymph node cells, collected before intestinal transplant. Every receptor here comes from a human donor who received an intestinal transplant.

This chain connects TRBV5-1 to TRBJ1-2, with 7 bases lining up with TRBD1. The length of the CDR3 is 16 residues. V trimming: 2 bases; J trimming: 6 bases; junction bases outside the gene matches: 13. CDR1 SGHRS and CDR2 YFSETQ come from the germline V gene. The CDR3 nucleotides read TGCGCCAGCAGCTTAACGACAGGGCCGGCTGGAGATGGCTACACCTTC. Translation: CASSLTTGPAGDGYTF.

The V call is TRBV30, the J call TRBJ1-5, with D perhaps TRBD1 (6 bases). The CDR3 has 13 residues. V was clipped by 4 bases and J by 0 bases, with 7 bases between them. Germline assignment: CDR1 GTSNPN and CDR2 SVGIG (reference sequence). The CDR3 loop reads CAWNRDSNQPQHF. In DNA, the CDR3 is TGTGCCTGGAACAGGGATAGCAATCAGCCCCAGCATTTT.

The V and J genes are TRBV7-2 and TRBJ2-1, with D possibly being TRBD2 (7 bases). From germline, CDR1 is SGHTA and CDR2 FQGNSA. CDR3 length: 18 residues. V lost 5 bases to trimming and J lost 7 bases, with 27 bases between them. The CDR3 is CASSLQRGASGLPNEQFF. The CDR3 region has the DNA TGTGCCAGCAGCCTACAACGGGGGGCTAGCGGCCTACCGAATGAGCAGTTCTTC.

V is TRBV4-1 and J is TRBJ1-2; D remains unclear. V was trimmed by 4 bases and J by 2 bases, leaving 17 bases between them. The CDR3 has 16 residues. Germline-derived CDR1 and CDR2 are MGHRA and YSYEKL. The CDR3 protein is CASSLESTNPNYGYTF. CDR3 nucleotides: TGCGCCAGCAGCCTAGAAAGTACTAACCCAAACTATGGCTACACCTTC.

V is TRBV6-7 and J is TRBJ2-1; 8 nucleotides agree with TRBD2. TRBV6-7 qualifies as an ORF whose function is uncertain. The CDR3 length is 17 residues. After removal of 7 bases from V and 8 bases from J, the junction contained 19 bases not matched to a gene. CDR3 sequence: CASTGDFGTSLRDEQFF. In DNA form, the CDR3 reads TGTGCCAGCACCGGGGATTTCGGGACTAGTCTACGGGATGAGCAGTTCTTC.

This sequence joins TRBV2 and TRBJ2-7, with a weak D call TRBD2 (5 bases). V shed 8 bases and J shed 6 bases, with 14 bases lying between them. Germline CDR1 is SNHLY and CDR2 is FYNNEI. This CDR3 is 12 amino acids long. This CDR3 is CASLEEVREQYF. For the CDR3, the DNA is TGTGCCAGCCTCGAGGAGGTCCGCGAGCAGTACTTC.

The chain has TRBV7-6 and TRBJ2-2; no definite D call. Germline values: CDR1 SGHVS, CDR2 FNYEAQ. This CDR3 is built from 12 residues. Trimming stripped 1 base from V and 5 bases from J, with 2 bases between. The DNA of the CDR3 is TGTGCCAGCAGCTTAGATACCGGGGAGCTGTTTTTT. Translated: CASSLDTGELFF. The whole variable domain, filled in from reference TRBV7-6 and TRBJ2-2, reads GAGVSQSPRYKVTKRGQDVALRCDPISGHVSLYWYRQALGQGPEFLTYFNYEAQQDKSGLPNDRFSAERPEGSISTLTIQRTEQRDSAMYRCASSLDTGELFFGEGSRLTVL.

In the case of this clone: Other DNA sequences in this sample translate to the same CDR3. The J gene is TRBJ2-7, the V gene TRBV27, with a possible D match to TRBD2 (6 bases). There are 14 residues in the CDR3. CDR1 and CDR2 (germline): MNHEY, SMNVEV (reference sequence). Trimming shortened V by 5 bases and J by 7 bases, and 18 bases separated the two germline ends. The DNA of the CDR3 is TGTGCCAGCAGTCTGTTCGGGAGTCCGCGGGAGCAGTACTTC. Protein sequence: CASSLFGSPREQYF.

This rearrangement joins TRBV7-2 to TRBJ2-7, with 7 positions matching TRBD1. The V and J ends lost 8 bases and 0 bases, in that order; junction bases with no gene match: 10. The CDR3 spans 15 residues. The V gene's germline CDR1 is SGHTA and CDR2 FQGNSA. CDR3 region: CASSSDRVFSYEQYF. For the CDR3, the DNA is TGTGCCAGCTCCTCTGACAGGGTTTTCTCCTACGAGCAGTACTTC.

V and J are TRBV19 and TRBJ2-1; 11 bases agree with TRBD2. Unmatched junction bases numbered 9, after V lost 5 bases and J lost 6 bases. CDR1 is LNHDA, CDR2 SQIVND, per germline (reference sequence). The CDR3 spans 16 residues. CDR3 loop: CASSSPSTSGSNEQFF. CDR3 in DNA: TGTGCCAGTAGTTCCCCCTCCACTAGCGGGAGCAATGAGCAGTTCTTC.